This T cell receptor (beta chain) was sequenced for a study of blood T cell repertoires in COVID-19. The overall study: The samples span acute and convalescent COVID-19 from the United States, Italy and Spain. The cDNA or gDNA used as material had been derived from T cells, B-cell-depleted T cells, or PBMCs.

Per the original data handling: Reference gene primer amplification in the assay estimated nucleated cell counts. TCRdb keeps only in-frame clones here, not all; method: immunoSEQ multiplex PCR. The V and J calls and the clone size are those of that table, but D and trimming were determined from the DNA. The data contain 25,000 to 35,000 clones, around 72% of them singletons. CDR3 length: 13 residues. The V gene's germline CDR1 is SGHTA and CDR2 FQGNSA. Trimming removed 6 bases at V and 4 bases at J, with 13 bases between. The source material was peripheral blood. The chain uses TRBV7-2 and TRBJ2-7; D possibly corresponds to TRBD2 (6 bases). The source of this sequence is a boy aged 2 to 10 with active or convalescent COVID-19. CDR3: CASRPGTAYEQYF. DNA of the CDR3: TGTGCCAGCAGGCCCGGGACTGCTTACGAGCAGTACTTC.